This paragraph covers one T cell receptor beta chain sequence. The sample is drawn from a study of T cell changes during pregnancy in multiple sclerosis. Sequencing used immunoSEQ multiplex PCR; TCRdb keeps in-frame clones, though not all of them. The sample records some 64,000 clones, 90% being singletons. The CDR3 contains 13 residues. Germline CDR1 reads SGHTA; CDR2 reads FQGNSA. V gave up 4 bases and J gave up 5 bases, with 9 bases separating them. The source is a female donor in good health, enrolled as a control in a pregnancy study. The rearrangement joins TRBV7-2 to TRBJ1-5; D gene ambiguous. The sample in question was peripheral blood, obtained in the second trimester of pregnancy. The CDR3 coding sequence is TGTGCCAGCAGCTCGCGACTTGATCAGCCCCAGCATTTT. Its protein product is CASSSRLDQPQHF.